Sequencing of this T cell receptor (beta chain) was carried out in a study of blood T cell repertoires in COVID-19. Study at large: Spain, Italy and the United States supplied samples that represented acute and convalescent COVID-19. Nucleic acid was either cDNA or gDNA, and it came from T cells, B-cell-depleted T cells, or PBMCs.

In the study's own analysis: Reference gene primers were amplified, and this amplification served to estimate nucleated cell counts. TCRdb's copy holds only in-frame clones and misses some; the assay was immunoSEQ multiplex PCR. The DNA gave D and trimming, while V, J and clone size come from that table. The table shows approximately 240,000 clones, with more than 65% occurring only once. The sample comprised peripheral blood. The sequence was obtained from a woman in her thirties or forties who had recovered from COVID-19.

This CDR3 is CASSFLGYGYTF. In DNA, the CDR3 is TGTGCCAGCAGCTTTCTCGGCTATGGCTACACCTTC. The chain couples TRBV7-2 to TRBJ1-2; D remains ambiguous. Trimming shortened V by 3 bases and J by 4 bases, and 6 bases separated the two germline ends. Per germline, CDR1 SGHTA and CDR2 FQGNSA. CDR3 length equals 12 residues.